The T cell receptor beta chain under discussion was sequenced for a study of blood T cell repertoires in COVID-19. Measured with immunoSEQ multiplex PCR; TCRdb has only the in-frame clones, and not every one. The sample carries a few hundred thousand clones, over 75% recorded once. J gave up 2 bases and V 0 bases, and 5 bases lay outside the gene matches. Germline V gene lookup returns CDR1 LGHNA and CDR2 YSLEER. This CDR3 has 16 amino acids. The origin of this receptor is a human donor in a cohort sampled during active COVID-19. The gene calls are TRBV4-3 and TRBJ2-5, with 8 bases matching TRBD2. The specimen was peripheral blood. In nucleotides, the CDR3 is TGCGCCAGCAGCCAAGATTATGGCGGGGGGCAAGAGACCCAGTACTTC. It specifies CASSQDYGGGQETQYF.